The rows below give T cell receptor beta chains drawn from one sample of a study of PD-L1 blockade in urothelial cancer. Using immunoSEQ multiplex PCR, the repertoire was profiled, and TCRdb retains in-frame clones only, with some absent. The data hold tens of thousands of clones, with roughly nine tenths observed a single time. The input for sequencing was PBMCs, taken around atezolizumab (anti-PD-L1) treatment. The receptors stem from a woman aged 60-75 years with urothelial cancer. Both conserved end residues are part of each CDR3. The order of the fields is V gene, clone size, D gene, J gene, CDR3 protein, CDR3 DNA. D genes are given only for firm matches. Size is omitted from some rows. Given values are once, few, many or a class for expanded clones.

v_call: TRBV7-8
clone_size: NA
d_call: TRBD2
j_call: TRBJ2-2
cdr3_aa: CASSPRTSGRNTGELFF
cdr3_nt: TGTGCCAGCAGCCCTAGGACTAGCGGGAGGAACACCGGGGAGCTGTTTTTT

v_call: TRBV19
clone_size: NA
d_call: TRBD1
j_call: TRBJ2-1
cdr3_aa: CASSIKTGAVYNEQFF
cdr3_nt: TGTGCCAGTAGTATTAAGACAGGGGCGGTATACAATGAGCAGTTCTTC

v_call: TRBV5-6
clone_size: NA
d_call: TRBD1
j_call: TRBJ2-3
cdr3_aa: CASSLEQGNTDTQYF
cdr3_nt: TGTGCCAGCAGCTTAGAACAGGGGAACACAGATACGCAGTATTTT

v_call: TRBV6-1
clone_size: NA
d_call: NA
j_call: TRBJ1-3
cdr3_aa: CASSDRDGNTIYF
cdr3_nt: TGTGCCAGCAGTGACAGGGATGGAAACACCATATATTTT

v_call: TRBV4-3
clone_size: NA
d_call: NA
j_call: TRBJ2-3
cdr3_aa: CASSQDSRGSTDTQYF
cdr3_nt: TGCGCCAGCAGCCAAGATTCCCGGGGAAGCACAGATACGCAGTATTTT

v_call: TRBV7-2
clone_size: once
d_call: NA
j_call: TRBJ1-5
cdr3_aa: CASSLQVNQPQHF
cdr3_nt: TGTGCCAGCAGCCTACAGGTCAATCAGCCCCAGCATTTT

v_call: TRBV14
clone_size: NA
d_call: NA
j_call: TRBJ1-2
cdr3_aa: CASSQDFGQGRNDYTF
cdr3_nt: TGTGCCAGCAGCCAAGATTTCGGGCAGGGGAGAAATGACTACACCTTC

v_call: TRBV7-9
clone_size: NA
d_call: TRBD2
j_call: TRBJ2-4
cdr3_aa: CASSLGLAGGIAKNIQYF
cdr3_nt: TGTGCCAGCAGCTTAGGGCTAGCGGGAGGGATAGCCAAAAACATTCAGTACTTC

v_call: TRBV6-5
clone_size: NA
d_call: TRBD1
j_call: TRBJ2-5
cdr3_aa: CASSDDRAQETQYF
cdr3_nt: TGTGCCAGCAGTGACGACAGGGCCCAAGAGACCCAGTACTTC

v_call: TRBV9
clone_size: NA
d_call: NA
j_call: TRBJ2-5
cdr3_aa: CASSPHRTTAAQYF
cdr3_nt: TGTGCCAGCAGCCCCCACAGGACGACCGCGGCCCAGTACTTC

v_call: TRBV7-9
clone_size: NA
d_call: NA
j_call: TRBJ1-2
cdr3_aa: CASRPRVGQGYGYTF
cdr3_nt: TGTGCCAGCAGACCAAGGGTAGGCCAGGGATATGGCTACACCTTC

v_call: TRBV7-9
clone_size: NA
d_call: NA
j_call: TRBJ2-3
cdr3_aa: CASSLGRDTQYF
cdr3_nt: TGTGCCAGCAGCTTAGGGAGGGATACGCAGTATTTT

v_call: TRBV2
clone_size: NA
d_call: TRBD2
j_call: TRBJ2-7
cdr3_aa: CASRLTSGGDEQYF
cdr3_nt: TGTGCCAGCAGGTTAACTAGCGGGGGGGACGAGCAGTACTTC

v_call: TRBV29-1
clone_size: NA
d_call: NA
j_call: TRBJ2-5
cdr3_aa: CSVGRGRGETQYF
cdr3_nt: TGCAGCGTTGGGCGGGGGCGCGGGGAGACCCAGTACTTC

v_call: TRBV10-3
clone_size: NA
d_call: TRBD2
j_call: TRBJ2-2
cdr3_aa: CAIRGTSGTRELFF
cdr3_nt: TGTGCCATCAGGGGGACTAGCGGGACTAGGGAGCTGTTTTTT

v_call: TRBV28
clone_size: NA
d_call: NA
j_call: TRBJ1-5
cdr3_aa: CASRRVTALISNQPQHF
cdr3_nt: TGTGCCAGCAGACGGGTGACAGCTCTAATAAGCAATCAGCCCCAGCATTTT

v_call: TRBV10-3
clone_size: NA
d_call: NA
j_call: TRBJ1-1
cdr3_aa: CAISENKQGFGEAFF
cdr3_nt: TGTGCCATCAGTGAGAACAAGCAGGGTTTTGGTGAAGCTTTCTTT

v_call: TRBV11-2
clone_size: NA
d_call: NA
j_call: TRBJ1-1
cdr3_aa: CASSRGVTEAFF
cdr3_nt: TGTGCCAGCAGCCGGGGAGTAACTGAAGCTTTCTTT

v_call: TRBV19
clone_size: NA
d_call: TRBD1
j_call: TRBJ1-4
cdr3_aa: CASSIGTGDRRATNEKLFF
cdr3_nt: TGTGCCAGTAGTATAGGAACGGGGGACAGGAGGGCAACTAATGAAAAACTGTTTTTT

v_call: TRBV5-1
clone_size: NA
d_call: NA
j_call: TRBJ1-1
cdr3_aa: CASSLTLTGEAFF
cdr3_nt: TGCGCCAGCAGCCTTACGTTAACAGGGGAAGCTTTCTTT

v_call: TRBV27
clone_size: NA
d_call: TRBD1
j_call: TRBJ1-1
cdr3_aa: CASSFGQGLTEAFF
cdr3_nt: TGTGCCAGCAGTTTCGGACAGGGGTTGACTGAAGCTTTCTTT

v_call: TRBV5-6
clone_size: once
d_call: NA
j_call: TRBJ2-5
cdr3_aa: CASSSLAVQETQYF
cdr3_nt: TGTGCCAGCAGCTCCCTCGCGGTTCAAGAGACCCAGTACTTC

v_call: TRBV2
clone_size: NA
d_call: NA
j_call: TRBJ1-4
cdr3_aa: CASDGGLNEKLFF
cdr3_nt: TGTGCCAGCGACGGGGGTTTGAATGAAAAACTGTTTTTT

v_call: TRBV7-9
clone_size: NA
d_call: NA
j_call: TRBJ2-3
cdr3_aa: CASSFGDTITDTQYF
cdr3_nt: TGTGCCAGCAGCTTTGGGGACACCATCACAGATACGCAGTATTTT

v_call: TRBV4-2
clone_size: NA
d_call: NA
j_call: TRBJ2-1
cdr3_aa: CASSQASWGGVNNEQFF
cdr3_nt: TGTGCCAGCAGCCAGGCTTCCTGGGGCGGGGTAAACAATGAGCAGTTCTTC

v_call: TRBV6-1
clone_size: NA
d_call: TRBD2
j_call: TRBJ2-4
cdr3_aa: CASFGTTNIQYF
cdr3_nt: TGTGCCAGCTTCGGGACTACGAACATTCAGTACTTC

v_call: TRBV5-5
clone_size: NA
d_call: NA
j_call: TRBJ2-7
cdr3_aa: CASTLADTMYEQYF
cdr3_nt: TGTGCCAGCACCCTCGCGGACACGATGTACGAGCAGTACTTC

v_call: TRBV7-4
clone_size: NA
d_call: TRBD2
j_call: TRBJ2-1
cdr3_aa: CASSPRGSGGAGQFF
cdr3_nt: TGTGCCAGCAGCCCGCGTGGTAGCGGGGGGGCGGGGCAGTTCTTC

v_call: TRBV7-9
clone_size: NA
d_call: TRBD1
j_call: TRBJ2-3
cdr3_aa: CASSPRTGTTDTQYF
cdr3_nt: TGTGCCAGCAGCCCCCGGACAGGTACCACAGATACGCAGTATTTT

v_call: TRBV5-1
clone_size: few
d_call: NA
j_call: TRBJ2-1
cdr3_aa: CASSLAPPRRGNEQFF
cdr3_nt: TGCGCCAGCAGCTTGGCCCCCCCCAGGCGTGGCAATGAGCAGTTCTTC

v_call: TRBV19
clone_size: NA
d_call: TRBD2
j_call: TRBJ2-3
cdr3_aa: CASSIGREDTQYF
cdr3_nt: TGTGCCAGTAGTATTGGGAGGGAAGATACGCAGTATTTT

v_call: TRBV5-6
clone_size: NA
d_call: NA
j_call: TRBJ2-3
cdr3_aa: CASTLTGGETDTQYF
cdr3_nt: TGTGCCAGCACCTTAACAGGGGGGGAGACAGATACGCAGTATTTT

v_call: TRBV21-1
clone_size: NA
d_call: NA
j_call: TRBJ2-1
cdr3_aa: CASSRQGENSYNEQFF
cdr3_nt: TGTGCCAGTAGCAGACAGGGGGAGAACTCCTACAATGAGCAGTTCTTC

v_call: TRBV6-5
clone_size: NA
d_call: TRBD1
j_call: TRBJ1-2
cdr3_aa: CASSQQGLGGYTF
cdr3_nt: TGTGCCAGCAGCCAACAGGGGTTGGGTGGCTACACCTTC

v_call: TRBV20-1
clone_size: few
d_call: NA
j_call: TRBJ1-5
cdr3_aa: CSARSDQPQHF
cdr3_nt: TGCAGTGCTAGGTCAGATCAGCCCCAGCATTTT

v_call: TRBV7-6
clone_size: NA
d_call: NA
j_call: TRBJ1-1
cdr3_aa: CASSSGGTEAFF
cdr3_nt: TGTGCCAGCAGCTCCGGAGGAACTGAAGCTTTCTTT

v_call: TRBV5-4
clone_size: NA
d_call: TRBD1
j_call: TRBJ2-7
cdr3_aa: CASSLGGQGGSYEQYF
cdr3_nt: TGTGCCAGCAGCTTGGGAGGACAGGGTGGTTCCTACGAGCAGTACTTC

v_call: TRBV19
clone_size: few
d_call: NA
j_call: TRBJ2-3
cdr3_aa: CASSPIISTDTQYF
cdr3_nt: TGTGCCAGTAGTCCAATCATCAGCACAGATACGCAGTATTTT

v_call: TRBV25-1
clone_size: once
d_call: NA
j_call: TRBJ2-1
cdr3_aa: CASSEYDGSSYNEQFF
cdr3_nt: TGTGCCAGCAGTGAATACGACGGGAGCTCCTACAATGAGCAGTTCTTC

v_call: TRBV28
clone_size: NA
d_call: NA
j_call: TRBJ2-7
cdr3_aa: CASSLSAGVGYEQYF
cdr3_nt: TGTGCCAGCAGTTTATCGGCAGGGGTCGGCTACGAGCAGTACTTC

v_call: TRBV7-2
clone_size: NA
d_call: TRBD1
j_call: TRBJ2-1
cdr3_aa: CASSSPGTGTRIQFF
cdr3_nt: TGTGCCAGCAGCTCCCCCGGGACAGGGACTCGAATACAGTTCTTC

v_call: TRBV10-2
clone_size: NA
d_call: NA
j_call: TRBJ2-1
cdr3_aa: CASQRAGSYNEQFF
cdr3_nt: TGCGCCAGTCAGCGGGCGGGCTCCTACAATGAGCAGTTCTTC

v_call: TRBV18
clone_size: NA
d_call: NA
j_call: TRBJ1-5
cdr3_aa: CASSSPGLPRPQHF
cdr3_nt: TGTGCCAGCTCATCTCCGGGACTGCCTCGGCCCCAGCATTTT

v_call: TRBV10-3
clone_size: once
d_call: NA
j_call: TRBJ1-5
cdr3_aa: CAISHNGQIRQPQHF
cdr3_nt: TGTGCCATCAGTCACAACGGACAGATACGGCAGCCCCAGCATTTT

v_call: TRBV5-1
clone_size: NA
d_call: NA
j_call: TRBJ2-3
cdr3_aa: CASSLSLQSTDTQYF
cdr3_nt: TGCGCCAGCAGCTTGTCCCTACAGAGCACAGATACGCAGTATTTT

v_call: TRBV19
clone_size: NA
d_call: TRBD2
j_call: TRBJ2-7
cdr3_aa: CASSALAGVLTYEQYF
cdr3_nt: TGTGCCAGTAGTGCGCTAGCGGGGGTACTTACCTACGAGCAGTACTTC

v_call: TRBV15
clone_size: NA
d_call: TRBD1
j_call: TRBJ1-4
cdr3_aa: CATSIRDREDEKLFF
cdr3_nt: TGTGCCACCAGCATCCGGGACAGGGAGGATGAAAAACTGTTTTTT

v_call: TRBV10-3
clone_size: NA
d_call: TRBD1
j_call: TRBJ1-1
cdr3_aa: CAIKGQGRDTEAFF
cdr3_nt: TGTGCCATTAAGGGACAGGGGCGGGACACTGAAGCTTTCTTT

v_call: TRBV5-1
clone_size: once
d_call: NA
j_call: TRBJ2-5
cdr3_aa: CASSQLLGEETQYF
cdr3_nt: TGCGCCAGCAGCCAACTCCTCGGGGAAGAGACCCAGTACTTC

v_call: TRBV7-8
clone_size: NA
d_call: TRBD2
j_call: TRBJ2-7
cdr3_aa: CASSSSPGLADEQYF
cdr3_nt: TGTGCCAGCAGCTCCTCCCCGGGACTAGCCGACGAGCAGTACTTC

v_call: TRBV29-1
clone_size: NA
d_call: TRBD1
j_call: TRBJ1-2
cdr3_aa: CSVYQGAIDYGYTF
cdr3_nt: TGCAGCGTATATCAGGGGGCGATTGACTATGGCTACACCTTC

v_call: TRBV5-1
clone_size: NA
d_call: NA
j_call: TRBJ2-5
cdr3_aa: CASSLAAGVGGETQYF
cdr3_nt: TGCGCCAGCAGCTTGGCTGCAGGGGTAGGTGGAGAGACCCAGTACTTC

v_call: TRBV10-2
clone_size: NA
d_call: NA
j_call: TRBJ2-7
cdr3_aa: CASRKGGNEQYF
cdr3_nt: TGCGCCAGCCGGAAAGGGGGAAACGAGCAGTACTTC

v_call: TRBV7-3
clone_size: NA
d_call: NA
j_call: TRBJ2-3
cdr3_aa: CASSRGLLDTQYF
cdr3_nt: TGTGCCAGCAGCCGAGGGCTCCTAGATACGCAGTATTTT

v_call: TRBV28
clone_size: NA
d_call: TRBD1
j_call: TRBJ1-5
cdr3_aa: CASSHRTGSNQPQHF
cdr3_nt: TGTGCCAGCAGCCATCGGACAGGGAGCAATCAGCCCCAGCATTTT

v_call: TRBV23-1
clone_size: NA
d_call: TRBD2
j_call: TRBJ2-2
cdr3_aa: CASSLYILHPGLAGGPRSGELFF
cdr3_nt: TGCGCCAGCAGTCTTTACATCCTCCATCCGGGACTAGCGGGAGGGCCGCGCTCCGGGGAGCTGTTTTTT

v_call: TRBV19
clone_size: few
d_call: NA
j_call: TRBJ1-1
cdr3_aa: CASSMNGFPTEAFF
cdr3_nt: TGTGCCAGTAGTATGAACGGGTTCCCCACTGAAGCTTTCTTT